The 14 T cell receptor beta chains reported below all come from one sample, sequenced in a study of shared clonotypes between healthy human individuals. Assay used: immunoSEQ multiplex PCR; TCRdb lists only in-frame clones, some missing. This sample carries over 850,000 clones, 70% to 80% of them seen once, and the ten largest clones take more than 0.5%. The specimen sequenced was memory CD4+ T cells from PBMCs. Subset here: CD45RA-negative fraction. Receptors were obtained from a man younger than 35 in good health. Some clones in this sample may be carry-over from other donors' samples.

The chain couples TRBV28 to TRBJ1-2; D remains ambiguous. The CDR3 covers 12 residues. Germline-derived CDR1 and CDR2 are MDHEN and SYDVKM. Between the trimmed V and J ends, which lost 7 bases and 5 bases, there was a span of 11 bases. CDR3 protein: CASKGSGYGYTF. CDR3 bases: TGTGCCAGCAAGGGCAGCGGTTATGGCTACACCTTC.

J is TRBJ2-7 and V is TRBV21-1; the table's D call, TRBD2, has no DNA check behind it. TRBV21-1 is listed as a pseudogene. The CDR3 has 19 residues. The DNA of the CDR3 is TGTGCCAGCAGCAAAGTTCTTGATTGGGGAGGGACTGAGACCTACGAGCAGTACTTC. Residues: CASSKVLDWGGTETYEQYF.

V gene TRBV2 combines with J gene TRBJ2-3; D is perhaps TRBD1 (5 bases). The germline CDR1 and CDR2 sequences are SNHLY and FYNNEI. The length of the CDR3 is 15 residues. Trimming took off 0 bases at V and 6 bases at J, with 13 bases between the two ends. The CDR3 DNA reads TGTGCCAGCAGTGAAGCCGCAGGGTCGGGCGATACGCAGTATTTT. Its protein product is CASSEAAGSGDTQYF.

This chain uses TRBV5-1 with TRBJ2-3, with TRBD2 as a possible D gene (6 bases). V was clipped by 3 bases and J by 3 bases, with 14 bases between them. Germline V gives CDR1 SGHRS, CDR2 YFSETQ. This CDR3 region has 15 residues. CDR3 in amino acids: CASSSTTSYTDTQYF. The CDR3, as DNA: TGCGCCAGCAGCTCCACGACTAGTTATACAGATACGCAGTATTTT.

V is TRBV5-1 and J is TRBJ2-1, with TRBD1 identical over 8 bases. The CDR3 consists of 16 residues. The V gene end was trimmed by 0 bases and the J gene end by 7 bases; junction bases not matched to a gene: 9. Germline CDR1 and CDR2: SGHRS and YFSETQ. CDR3: CASSLGAQGARNEQFF. In DNA form, the CDR3 reads TGCGCCAGCAGCTTGGGGGCTCAGGGGGCGAGGAATGAGCAGTTCTTC.

The CDR3 sequence is CASSPQPTGPVSNEQFF. CDR3 DNA sequence: TGTGCCAGCAGCCCCCAACCGACAGGACCTGTGTCGAATGAGCAGTTCTTC. V and J are TRBV7-9 and TRBJ2-1; tentatively, D is TRBD1 (6 bases). V was shortened by 5 bases and J by 7 bases, with 24 bases between the two germline ends. Germline assignment: CDR1 SEHNR and CDR2 FQNEAQ (reference sequence). CDR3 length equals 17 residues.

The chain recombines TRBV2 with TRBJ2-1; 8 bases align to TRBD2. The CDR3 length is 15 residues. The germline CDR1 and CDR2 sequences are SNHLY and FYNNEI. V lost 7 bases, J lost 4 bases, and 9 bases stayed unmatched. CDR3 in amino acids: CASTGAGARYNEQFF. In nucleotides, the CDR3 is TGTGCCAGCACCGGAGCGGGAGCTCGGTACAATGAGCAGTTCTTC.

The chain carries TRBV2 and TRBJ2-7; D might be TRBD1 (6 bases). Trimming pared 4 bases from V and 6 bases from J, leaving 13 bases between. This CDR3 region has 13 residues. Germline CDR1 reads SNHLY; CDR2 reads FYNNEI. CDR3 amino acids: CASSGSGVGEQYF. The CDR3 nucleotides read TGTGCCAGCAGTGGCTCAGGGGTGGGCGAGCAGTACTTC.

The chain links TRBV5-1 to TRBJ2-5; 12 bases map to TRBD2. The CDR3 has 16 residues. Germline V gene lookup returns CDR1 SGHRS and CDR2 YFSETQ. After removal of 2 bases from V and 5 bases from J, the junction contained 7 bases not matched to a gene. The CDR3, as DNA: TGCGCCAGCAGCTTAGGACTAGCGGGGTTTGGGGAGACCCAGTACTTC. Encoded protein: CASSLGLAGFGETQYF.

The rearrangement links TRBV30 to TRBJ2-7; tentative D call: TRBD2 (6 bases). Germline assignment: CDR1 GTSNPN and CDR2 SVGIG (reference sequence). Trimming took off 4 bases at V and 0 bases at J, with 10 bases between the two ends. The CDR3 covers 13 residues. The CDR3 loop reads CAWNQGLSYEQYF. The CDR3 DNA is TGTGCCTGGAACCAGGGACTCTCCTACGAGCAGTACTTC.

A note on this clone: This same CDR3 is encoded by further DNA sequences in the sample. V gene TRBV20-1 combines with J gene TRBJ2-7; D is unclear. Germline assignment: CDR1 DFQATT and CDR2 SNEGSKA (reference sequence). Between the trimmed V and J ends, which lost 0 bases and 4 bases, there was a span of 4 bases. This CDR3 has 11 amino acids. CDR3 DNA: TGCAGTGCTAGAGATCTGTACGAGCAGTACTTC. Protein sequence: CSARDLYEQYF.

This clone showed up just once. The J gene is TRBJ1-4, the V gene TRBV18, with D perhaps TRBD1 (5 bases). This CDR3 is built from 16 residues. Germline V gives CDR1 KGHSH, CDR2 LQKENI. Deletions cut 4 bases from V and 10 bases from J, with 22 bases between. CDR3 DNA sequence: TGTGCCAGCTCACGAATGGAGGGGTCTTCTACTGGAAAACTGTTTTTT. Translated: CASSRMEGSSTGKLFF.

The chain couples TRBV28 to TRBJ2-7; maybe TRBD2 (5 bases). The V gene's germline CDR1 is MDHEN and CDR2 SYDVKM. The CDR3 spans 16 residues. Trimming removed 2 bases from V and 0 bases from J, with 14 bases in between. The CDR3 here is CASSLRASWSSYEQYF. The CDR3 DNA reads TGTGCCAGCAGTTTACGGGCTAGCTGGAGCTCCTACGAGCAGTACTTC.

This chain links TRBV6-5 with TRBJ1-3; no reliable D call. Germline V gene lookup returns CDR1 MNHEY and CDR2 SVGAGI. This CDR3 has 14 residues. V was clipped by 0 bases and J by 0 bases, with 3 bases between them. The CDR3 DNA reads TGTGCCAGCAGTTACTCTCGCTCTGGAAACACCATATATTTT. Its protein is CASSYSRSGNTIYF.